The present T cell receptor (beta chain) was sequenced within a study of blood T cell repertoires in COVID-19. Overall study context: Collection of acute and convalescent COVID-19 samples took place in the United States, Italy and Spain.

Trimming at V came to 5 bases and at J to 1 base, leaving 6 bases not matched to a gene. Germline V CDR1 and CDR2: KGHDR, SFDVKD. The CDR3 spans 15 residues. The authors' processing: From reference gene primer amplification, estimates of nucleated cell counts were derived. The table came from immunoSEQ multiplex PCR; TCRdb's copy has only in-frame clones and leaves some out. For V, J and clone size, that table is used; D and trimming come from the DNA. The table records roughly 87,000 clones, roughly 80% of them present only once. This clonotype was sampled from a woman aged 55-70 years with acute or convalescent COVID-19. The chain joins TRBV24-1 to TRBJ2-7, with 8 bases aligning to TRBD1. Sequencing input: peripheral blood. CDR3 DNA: TGTGCCACCAGTGGCGGACAGGGTCATTCCTACGAGCAGTACTTC. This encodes CATSGGQGHSYEQYF.